The 19 T cell receptor beta chains below all came from one sample that was sequenced in a study of blood T cell dynamics during melanoma immunotherapy. Method: immunoSEQ multiplex PCR; TCRdb's copy keeps in-frame clones and lacks some. Of approximately 25,000 clones listed, 87% are singletons. Time point reported: pre-treatment baseline. The sample consisted of blood, taken from a patient treated with checkpoint blockade. The origin of the receptors is a human donor with melanoma.

This rearrangement joins TRBV19 to TRBJ1-5; 7 bases map to TRBD1. The CDR3 is 16 residues long. V lost 2 bases, J lost 2 bases, and 6 bases stayed unmatched. Germline values: CDR1 LNHDA, CDR2 SQIVND (reference sequence). CDR3 in amino acids: CASSITGVGGNQPQHF. Written as DNA, the CDR3 is TGTGCCAGTAGTATAACAGGGGTCGGTGGCAATCAGCCCCAGCATTTT.

V and J are TRBV7-3 and TRBJ2-2, with no clear D. Germline assignment: CDR1 SGHTA and CDR2 FQGTGA. This CDR3 spans 16 amino acids. The V end was cut by 0 bases, the J end by 1 base, with 9 bases between. The CDR3 sequence: CASSLTPTGNTGELFF. DNA of the CDR3: TGTGCCAGCAGCTTAACCCCGACGGGGAACACCGGGGAGCTGTTTTTT. The variable domain in full, with the rest retrieved from reference TRBV7-3 and TRBJ2-2, is GAGVSQTPSNKVTEKGKYVELRCDPISGHTALYWYRQSLGQGPEFLIYFQGTGAADDSGLPNDRFFAVRPEGSVSTLKIQRTERGDSAVYLCASSLTPTGNTGELFFGEGSRLTVL.

The J gene is TRBJ1-1, the V gene TRBV21-1; the D segment call TRBD1 is taken from the table without a DNA check. TRBV21-1 is designated a pseudogene. The CDR3 length is 17 residues. The CDR3 region has the DNA TGTGCCAGCAGCGACCGGGACAGGGCTGGGATGAACACTGAAGCTTTCTTT. It specifies CASSDRDRAGMNTEAFF.

V and J are TRBV29-1 and TRBJ2-1; 9 nucleotides align to TRBD2. V lost 7 bases to trimming and J lost 10 bases; unmatched junction nucleotides: 5. The CDR3 totals 11 residues. The V gene's germline CDR1 is SQVTM and CDR2 ANQGSEA. This chain's CDR3 is CSGGLAKEQFF. CDR3 DNA: TGCAGCGGGGGACTAGCAAAGGAGCAGTTCTTC.

J is TRBJ2-1 and V is TRBV4-1; 12 bases are a match to TRBD2. V lost 3 bases and J lost 0; bases outside the gene matches: 3. The CDR3 has 17 amino acids. Germline lookup yields CDR1 MGHRA and CDR2 YSYEKL. The chain's CDR3 is CASSHGLAGSSYNEQFF. The CDR3 bases are TGCGCCAGCAGCCATGGACTAGCGGGAAGCTCCTACAATGAGCAGTTCTTC.

This rearrangement joins TRBV7-9 to TRBJ1-4; maybe TRBD1 (6 bases). This CDR3 region has 14 residues. Trimming left V 9 bases short and J 2 bases short, with 13 bases between. The germline V gene has CDR1 SEHNR and CDR2 FQNEAQ (reference sequence). The CDR3 here is CASRPGATNEKLFF. The CDR3 nucleotides read TGTGCCAGTAGACCGGGGGCCACTAATGAAAAACTGTTTTTT.

This rearrangement joins TRBV5-5 to TRBJ2-3; D is ambiguous. V was shortened by 1 base and J by 0 bases, with 15 bases between the two germline ends. Germline CDR1 SGHKS, CDR2 YYEKEE (reference sequence). This CDR3 contains 17 residues. The CDR3 is CASSLYFRATSTDTQYF. The CDR3 bases are TGTGCCAGCAGCTTGTATTTCCGAGCGACTAGCACAGATACGCAGTATTTT.

This sequence joins TRBV27 and TRBJ2-3; 10 bases match TRBD2. This CDR3 has 17 residues. V shed 1 base and J 1 base; nucleotides not matched to a gene: 5. Germline V gene sequence: CDR1 MNHEY, CDR2 SMNVEV (reference sequence). The CDR3 sequence: CASSLLSGRVGTDTQYF. CDR3 DNA: TGTGCCAGCAGTTTATTAAGCGGGAGGGTTGGCACAGATACGCAGTATTTT.

The chain recombines TRBV7-9 with TRBJ2-1, with D possibly TRBD2 on 6 matching bases. V was trimmed by 5 bases and J by 5 bases, leaving 13 bases between them. Germline CDR1 and CDR2: SEHNR and FQNEAQ (reference sequence). The CDR3 has 14 amino acids. The CDR3 DNA is TGTGCCAGCAGCCGGCGGGATCCCAACAATGAGCAGTTCTTC. Protein product: CASSRRDPNNEQFF.

This sequence joins TRBV28 and TRBJ1-2; 11 bases map to TRBD1. Germline-derived CDR1 and CDR2 are MDHEN and SYDVKM. The CDR3 spans 15 residues. After removal of 1 base from V and 8 bases from J, the junction contained 6 bases not matched to a gene. CDR3 coding DNA: TGTGCCAGCAGTTTATCCGGACAGGGGGCGTCCGGCTACACCTTC. Its protein is CASSLSGQGASGYTF.

The chain is built from TRBV7-8 and TRBJ2-1; TRBD2 matches at 8 bases. This CDR3 has 16 amino acids. In germline, CDR1 is SGHVS, CDR2 FQNEAQ. The junction had 10 bases not matched to a gene; V was cut back by 5 bases and J by 4 bases. CDR3 loop: CASSPLLAAPYNEQFF. For the CDR3, the DNA is TGTGCCAGCAGCCCCCTACTAGCGGCGCCATACAATGAGCAGTTCTTC. The full variable domain, with the rest looked up from reference TRBV7-8 and TRBJ2-1, is GAGVSQSPRYKVAKRGQDVALRCDPISGHVSLFWYQQALGQGPEFLTYFQNEAQLDKSGLPSDRFFAERPEGSVSTLKIQRTQQEDSAVYLCASSPLLAAPYNEQFFGPGTRLTVL.

This clone was seen a handful of times. The chain is built from TRBV5-1 and TRBJ2-1, with TRBD1 identical over 9 bases. The CDR3 contains 16 residues. V shed 3 bases, J shed 1 base, and the junction held 5 bases outside the gene matches. CDR1 and CDR2 from the germline V gene are SGHRS and YFSETQ. CDR3 in amino acids: CASSSIGQGSYNEQFF. Here the CDR3 DNA reads TGCGCCAGCAGCTCTATCGGACAGGGGTCCTACAATGAGCAGTTCTTC.

The chain combines TRBV6-7 with TRBJ2-7; the D gene could be TRBD1 or TRBD2 (5 bases each). TRBV6-7 is designated an ORF whose function remains uncertain. The CDR3 has 17 residues. V lost 1 base, J lost 3 bases, and 19 bases lay in between. This CDR3 is CASSYLGQGEFYYEQYF. The CDR3 DNA sequence: TGTGCCAGCAGTTACTTGGGCCAGGGAGAGTTCTACTACGAGCAGTACTTC.

The V gene is TRBV5-1, the J gene TRBJ2-5, with 15 positions matching TRBD2. V was clipped by 2 bases and J by 5 bases; unmatched bases: 4. CDR3 length: 16 residues. Per the germline V gene, CDR1 is SGHRS and CDR2 is YFSETQ. CDR3 amino acids: CASSFGLAGGSETQYF. The CDR3, as DNA: TGCGCCAGCAGCTTTGGACTAGCGGGAGGGTCGGAGACCCAGTACTTC.

J is TRBJ2-7 and V is TRBV21-1; the tabulated D call, TRBD1, remains unverified against the DNA. TRBV21-1 is an annotated pseudogene. The CDR3 length is 12 residues. Here the CDR3 DNA reads TGTGCCGGGAGACAGGGGGCGGGTGAGCAGTACTTC. This translates into CAGRQGAGEQYF.

The chain joins TRBV2 to TRBJ2-7; the match to TRBD1 covers 11 bases. Trimming at V came to 7 bases and at J to 6 bases, leaving 5 bases not matched to a gene. The CDR3 runs 13 residues. Germline values: CDR1 SNHLY, CDR2 FYNNEI. The chain's CDR3 is CASTGTGGAEQYF. The CDR3, as DNA: TGTGCCAGCACTGGGACAGGGGGGGCCGAGCAGTACTTC.

This chain connects TRBV15 to TRBJ1-3, with D tentatively TRBD1 (6 bases). CDR3 length equals 17 residues. The ends were cut back, 0 bases at V and 4 bases at J, with 16 bases in the middle. CDR1 is LNHNV and CDR2 is YYDKDF in the germline V gene (reference sequence). The chain's CDR3 is CATSRDKGTGRGNTIYF. The CDR3 DNA sequence: TGTGCCACCAGCAGAGATAAAGGCACAGGGAGAGGAAACACCATATATTTT.

This rearrangement joins TRBV11-2 to TRBJ1-1; 9 positions match TRBD1. Germline V gene data show CDR1 as SGHAT and CDR2 as FQNNGV. The CDR3 runs 15 residues. V lost 5 bases, J lost 4 bases, and 8 bases stayed unmatched. The CDR3 loop reads CASSGGTGIGTEAFF. DNA for the CDR3: TGTGCCAGCAGCGGAGGGACAGGGATCGGCACTGAAGCTTTCTTT.

The chain is built from TRBV9 and TRBJ2-7, with a possible D match to TRBD1 (6 bases). Trimming stripped 0 bases from V and 9 bases from J, with 19 bases between. CDR1 and CDR2 (germline): SGDLS, YYNGEE. This CDR3 contains 15 residues. CDR3 in amino acids: CASSVEGQGGVGQYF. The CDR3 nucleotides are TGTGCCAGCAGCGTAGAGGGGCAAGGGGGAGTCGGGCAGTACTTC.